This record looks at one T cell receptor beta chain sequence and its context. This entry comes from a study of blood T cell repertoires in COVID-19. Study-wide context: Sample material is recorded as cDNA or gDNA derived from T cells, B-cell-depleted T cells, or PBMCs.

Trimming at V came to 5 bases and at J to 6 bases, leaving 3 bases not matched to a gene. The CDR3 loop spans 14 amino acids. CDR1 and CDR2 from the germline V gene are SGHTA and FQGTGA. Assay: immunoSEQ multiplex PCR; the TCRdb copy retains only in-frame clones and omits some. The sample contains roughly 110,000 clones, about 85% of which appear only once. The TCR comes from a human donor in a cohort sampled during active COVID-19. V usage is TRBV7-3 and J usage is TRBJ2-3; TRBD2 aligns across 12 bases. The material sequenced was peripheral blood. The CDR3 here is CASSLAGGSDTQYF. The CDR3 DNA is TGTGCCAGCAGCCTAGCGGGGGGGTCCGATACGCAGTATTTT.